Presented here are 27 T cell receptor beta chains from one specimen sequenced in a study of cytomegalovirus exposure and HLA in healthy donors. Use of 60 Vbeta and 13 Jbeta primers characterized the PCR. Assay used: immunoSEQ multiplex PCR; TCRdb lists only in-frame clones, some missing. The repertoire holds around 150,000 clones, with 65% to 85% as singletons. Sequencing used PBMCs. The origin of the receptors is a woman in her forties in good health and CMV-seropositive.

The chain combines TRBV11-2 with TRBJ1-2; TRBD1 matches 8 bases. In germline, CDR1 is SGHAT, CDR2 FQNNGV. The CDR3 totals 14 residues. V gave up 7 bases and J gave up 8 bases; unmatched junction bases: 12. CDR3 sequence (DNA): TGTGCCAGCACCCTCGACAGGGGCGCGGAAGGCTACACCTTC. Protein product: CASTLDRGAEGYTF.

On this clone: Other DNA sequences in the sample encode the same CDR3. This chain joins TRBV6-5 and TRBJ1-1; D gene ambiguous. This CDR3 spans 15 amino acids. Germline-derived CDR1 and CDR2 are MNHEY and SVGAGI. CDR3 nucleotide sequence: TGTGTCTGTCTGAGGCAGATTGACTTGAACACTGAAGCTTTCTTT. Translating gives CVCLRQIDLNTEAFF.

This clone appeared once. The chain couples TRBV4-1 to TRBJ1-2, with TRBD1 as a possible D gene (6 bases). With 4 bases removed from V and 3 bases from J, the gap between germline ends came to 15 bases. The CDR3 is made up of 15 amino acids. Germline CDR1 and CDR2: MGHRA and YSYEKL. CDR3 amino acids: CASSPYRDTYYGYTF. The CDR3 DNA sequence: TGCGCCAGCAGCCCCTACCGGGACACTTACTATGGCTACACCTTC.

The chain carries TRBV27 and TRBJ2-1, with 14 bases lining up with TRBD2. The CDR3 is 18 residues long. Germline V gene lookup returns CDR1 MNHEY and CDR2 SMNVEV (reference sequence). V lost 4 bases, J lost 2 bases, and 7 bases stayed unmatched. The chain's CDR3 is CASSSGTSGRPTYNEQFF. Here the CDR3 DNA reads TGTGCCAGCAGTTCCGGGACTAGCGGGAGACCCACCTACAATGAGCAGTTCTTC.

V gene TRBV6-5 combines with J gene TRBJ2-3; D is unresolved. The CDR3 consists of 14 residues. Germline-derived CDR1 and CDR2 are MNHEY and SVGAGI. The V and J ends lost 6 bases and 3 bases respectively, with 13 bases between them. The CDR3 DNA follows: TGTGCCAGCAGCTCCGGGTTCCTTACAGATACGCAGTATTTT. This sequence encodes CASSSGFLTDTQYF.

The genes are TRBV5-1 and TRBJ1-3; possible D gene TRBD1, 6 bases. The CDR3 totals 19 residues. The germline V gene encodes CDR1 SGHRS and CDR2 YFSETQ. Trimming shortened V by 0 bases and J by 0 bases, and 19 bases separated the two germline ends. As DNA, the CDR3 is TGCGCCAGCAGCTTGGACGGCAGGGGCCGACTGAGCTCTGGAAACACCATATATTTT. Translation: CASSLDGRGRLSSGNTIYF. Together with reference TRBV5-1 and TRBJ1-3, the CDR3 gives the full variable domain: KAGVTQTPRYLIKTRGQQVTLSCSPISGHRSVSWYQQTPGQGLQFLFEYFSETQRNKGNFPGRFSGRQFSNSRSEMNVSTLELGDSALYLCASSLDGRGRLSSGNTIYFGEGSWLTVV.

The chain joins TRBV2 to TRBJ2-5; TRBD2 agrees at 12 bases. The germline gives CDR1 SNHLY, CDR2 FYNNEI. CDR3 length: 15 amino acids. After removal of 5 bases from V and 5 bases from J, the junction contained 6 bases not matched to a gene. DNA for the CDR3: TGTGCCAGCAGTAATCTAGCGGGAGGGCCGGAGACCCAGTACTTC. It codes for CASSNLAGGPETQYF.

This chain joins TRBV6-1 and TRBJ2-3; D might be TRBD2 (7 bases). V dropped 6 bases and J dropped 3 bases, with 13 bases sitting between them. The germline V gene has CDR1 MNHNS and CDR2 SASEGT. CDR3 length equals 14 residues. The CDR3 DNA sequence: TGTGCCAGCAGGCGGGGGCGGGTGACAGATACGCAGTATTTT. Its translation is CASRRGRVTDTQYF.

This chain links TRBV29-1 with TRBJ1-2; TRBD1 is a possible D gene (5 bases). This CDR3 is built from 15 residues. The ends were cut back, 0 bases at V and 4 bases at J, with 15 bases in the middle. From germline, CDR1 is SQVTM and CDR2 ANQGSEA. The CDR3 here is CSVEDQGAGSYGYTF. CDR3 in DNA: TGCAGCGTTGAAGATCAAGGGGCGGGGAGCTATGGCTACACCTTC. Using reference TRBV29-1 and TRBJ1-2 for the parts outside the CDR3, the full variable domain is SAVISQKPSRDICQRGTSLTIQCQVDSQVTMMFWYRQQPGQSLTLIATANQGSEATYESGFVIDKFPISRPNLTFSTLTVSNMSPEDSSIYLCSVEDQGAGSYGYTFGSGTRLTVV.

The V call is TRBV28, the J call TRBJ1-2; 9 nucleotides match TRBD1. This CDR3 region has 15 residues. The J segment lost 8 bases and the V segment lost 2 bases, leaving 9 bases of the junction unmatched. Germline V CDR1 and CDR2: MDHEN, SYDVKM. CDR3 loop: CASSLGQGPLGGYTF. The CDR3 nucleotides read TGTGCCAGCAGTTTAGGACAGGGGCCCCTAGGGGGCTACACCTTC.

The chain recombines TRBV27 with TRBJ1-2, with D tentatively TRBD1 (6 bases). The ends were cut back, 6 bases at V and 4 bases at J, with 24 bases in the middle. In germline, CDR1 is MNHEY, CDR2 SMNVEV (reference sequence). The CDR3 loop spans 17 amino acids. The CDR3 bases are TGTGCCAGCAGCCCTGGCGTAGGGGGGGTGGGCCTCTATGGCTACACCTTC. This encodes CASSPGVGGVGLYGYTF.

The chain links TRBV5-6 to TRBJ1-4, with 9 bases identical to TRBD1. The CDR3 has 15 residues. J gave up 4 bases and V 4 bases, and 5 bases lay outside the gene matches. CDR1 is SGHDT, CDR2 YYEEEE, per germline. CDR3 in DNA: TGTGCCAGCAGCCGGGGACAGGGTCATAATGAAAAACTGTTTTTT. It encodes CASSRGQGHNEKLFF.

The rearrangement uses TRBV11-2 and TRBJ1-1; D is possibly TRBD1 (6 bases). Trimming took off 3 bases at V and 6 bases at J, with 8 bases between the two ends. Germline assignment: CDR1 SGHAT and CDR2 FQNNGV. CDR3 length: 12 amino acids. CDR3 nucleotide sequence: TGTGCCAGCAGCTTCCAGGGGTCTGAAGCTTTCTTT. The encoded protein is CASSFQGSEAFF.

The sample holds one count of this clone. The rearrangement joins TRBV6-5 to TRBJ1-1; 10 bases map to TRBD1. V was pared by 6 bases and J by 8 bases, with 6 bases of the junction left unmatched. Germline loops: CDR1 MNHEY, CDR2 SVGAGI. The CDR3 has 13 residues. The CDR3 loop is CASSPRGQGEAFF. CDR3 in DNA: TGTGCCAGCAGCCCCAGGGGACAGGGGGAAGCTTTCTTT.

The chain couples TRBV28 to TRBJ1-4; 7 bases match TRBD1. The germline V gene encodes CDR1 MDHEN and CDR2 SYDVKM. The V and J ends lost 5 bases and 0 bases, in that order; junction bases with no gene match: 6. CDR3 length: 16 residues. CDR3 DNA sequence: TGTGCCAGCAGTGTCCTCAGGGGGGCAACTAATGAAAAACTGTTTTTT. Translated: CASSVLRGATNEKLFF.

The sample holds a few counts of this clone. Written as DNA, the CDR3 is TGTGCCAGCAGTGAAGAGACAGGGGCGGGGGGCTACACCTTC. Residues: CASSEETGAGGYTF. The chain couples TRBV6-5 to TRBJ1-2, with TRBD1 identical over 8 bases. The CDR3 has 14 residues. After removal of 5 bases from V and 8 bases from J, the junction contained 10 bases not matched to a gene. Germline loops: CDR1 MNHEY, CDR2 SVGAGI.

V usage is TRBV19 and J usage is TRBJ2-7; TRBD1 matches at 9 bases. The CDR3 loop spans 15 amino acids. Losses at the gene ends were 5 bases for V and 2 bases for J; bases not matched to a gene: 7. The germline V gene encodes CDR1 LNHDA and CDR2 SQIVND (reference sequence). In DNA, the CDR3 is TGTGCCAGTAGTCCTTCGGGACAGGGAACCTACGAGCAGTACTTC. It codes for CASSPSGQGTYEQYF.

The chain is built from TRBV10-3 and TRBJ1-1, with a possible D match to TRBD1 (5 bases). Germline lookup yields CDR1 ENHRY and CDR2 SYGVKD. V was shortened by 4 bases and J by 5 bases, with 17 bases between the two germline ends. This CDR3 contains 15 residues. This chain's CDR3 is CAISGAGQGGTEAFF. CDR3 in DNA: TGTGCCATCAGTGGGGCTGGGCAGGGCGGTACTGAAGCTTTCTTT.

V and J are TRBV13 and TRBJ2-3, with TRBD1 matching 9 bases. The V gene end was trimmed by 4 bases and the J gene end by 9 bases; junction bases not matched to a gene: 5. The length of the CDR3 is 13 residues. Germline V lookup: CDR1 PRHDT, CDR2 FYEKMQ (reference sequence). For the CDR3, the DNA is TGTGCCAGCAGCTATTACAGGGGGCGGACGCAGTATTTT. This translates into CASSYYRGRTQYF.

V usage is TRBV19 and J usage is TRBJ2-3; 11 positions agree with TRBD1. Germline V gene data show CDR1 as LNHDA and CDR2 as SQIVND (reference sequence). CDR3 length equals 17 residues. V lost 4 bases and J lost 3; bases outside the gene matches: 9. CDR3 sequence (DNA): TGTGCCAGTAGTACCATTATAGGGACAGGGGGAACAGATACGCAGTATTTT. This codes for CASSTIIGTGGTDTQYF. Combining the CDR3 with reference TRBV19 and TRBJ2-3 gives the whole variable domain DGGITQSPKYLFRKEGQNVTLSCEQNLNHDAMYWYRQDPGQGLRLIYYSQIVNDFQKGDIAEGYSVSREKKESFPLTVTSAQKNPTAFYLCASSTIIGTGGTDTQYFGPGTRLTVL.

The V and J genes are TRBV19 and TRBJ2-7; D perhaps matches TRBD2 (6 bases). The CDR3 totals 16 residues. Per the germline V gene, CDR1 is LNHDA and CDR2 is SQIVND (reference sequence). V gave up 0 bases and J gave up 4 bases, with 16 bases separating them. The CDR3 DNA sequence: TGTGCCAGTAGTATAGAAGGGTCGGGAGTTGGGTACGAGCAGTACTTC. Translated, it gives CASSIEGSGVGYEQYF. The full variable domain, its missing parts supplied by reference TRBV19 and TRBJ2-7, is DGGITQSPKYLFRKEGQNVTLSCEQNLNHDAMYWYRQDPGQGLRLIYYSQIVNDFQKGDIAEGYSVSREKKESFPLTVTSAQKNPTAFYLCASSIEGSGVGYEQYFGPGTRLTVT.

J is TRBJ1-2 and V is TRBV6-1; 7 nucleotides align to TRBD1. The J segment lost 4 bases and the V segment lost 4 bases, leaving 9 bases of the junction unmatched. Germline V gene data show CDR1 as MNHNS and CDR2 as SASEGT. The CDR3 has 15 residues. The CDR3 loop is CASSVPGQTFYGYTF. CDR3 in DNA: TGTGCCAGCAGTGTTCCGGGACAGACCTTCTATGGCTACACCTTC.

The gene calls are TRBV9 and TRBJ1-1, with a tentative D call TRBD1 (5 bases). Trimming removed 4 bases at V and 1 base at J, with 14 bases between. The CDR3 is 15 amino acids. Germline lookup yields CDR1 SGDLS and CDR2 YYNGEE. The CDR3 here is CASSPGHRPNTEAFF. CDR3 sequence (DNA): TGTGCCAGCAGCCCAGGGCACAGGCCGAACACTGAAGCTTTCTTT.

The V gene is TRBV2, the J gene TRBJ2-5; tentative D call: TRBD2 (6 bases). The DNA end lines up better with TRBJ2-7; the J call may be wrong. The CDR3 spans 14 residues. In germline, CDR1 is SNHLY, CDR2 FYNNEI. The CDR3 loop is CASSPGTPGVEQYF. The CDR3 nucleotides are TGTGCCAGCAGCCCCGGGACTCCCGGGGTCGAGCAGTACTTC.

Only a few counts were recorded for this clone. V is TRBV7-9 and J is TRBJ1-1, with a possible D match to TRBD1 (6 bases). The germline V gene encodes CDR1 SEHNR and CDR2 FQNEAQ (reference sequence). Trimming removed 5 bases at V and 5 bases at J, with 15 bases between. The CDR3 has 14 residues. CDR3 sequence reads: CASSLQQGTTEAFF. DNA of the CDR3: TGTGCCAGCAGCCTTCAACAGGGTACGACTGAAGCTTTCTTT.

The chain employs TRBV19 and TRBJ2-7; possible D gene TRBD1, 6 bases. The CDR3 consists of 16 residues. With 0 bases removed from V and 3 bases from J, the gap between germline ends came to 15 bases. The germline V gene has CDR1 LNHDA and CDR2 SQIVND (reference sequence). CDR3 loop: CASSIDLDRTHYEQYF. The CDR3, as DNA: TGTGCCAGTAGTATAGACCTCGACAGGACCCACTACGAGCAGTACTTC.

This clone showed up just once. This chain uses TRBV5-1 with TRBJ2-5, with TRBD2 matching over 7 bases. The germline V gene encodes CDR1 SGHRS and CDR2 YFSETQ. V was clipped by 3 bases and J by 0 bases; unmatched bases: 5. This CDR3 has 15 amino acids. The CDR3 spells CASSSGGGYQETQYF. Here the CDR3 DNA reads TGCGCCAGCAGCTCCGGGGGAGGGTACCAAGAGACCCAGTACTTC.